This TCR beta chain emerged from a study of blood T cell repertoires in COVID-19. On the study more broadly: The United States, Italy and Spain supplied acute and convalescent COVID-19 samples. From T cells, B-cell-depleted T cells, or PBMCs came the material, which was cDNA or gDNA.

The CDR3 is 17 residues long. Using immunoSEQ multiplex PCR, the repertoire was profiled, and TCRdb retains in-frame clones only, with some absent. The sample has around 120,000 clones; around 87% are singletons. This clone has more than one count but fewer than ten. The chain combines TRBV21-1 with TRBJ1-3; the table names TRBD1, a call not compared with the DNA. TRBV21-1 is assigned pseudogene status. The source of this sequence is a woman in her sixties or seventies with acute or convalescent COVID-19. Sequenced sample: peripheral blood. CDR3 in DNA: TGTGCCAGCAGCAGACGGACAGCTGGGTGGTCTGGAAACACCATATATTTT. It specifies CASSRRTAGWSGNTIYF.